Listed below are T cell receptor beta chains from one sample, sequenced in a study of T cells after yellow fever vaccination. TCRdb called the 5' RACE reads again in MiXCR, with one record for every CDR3 protein. This table holds about 320,000 distinct CDR3 sequences, 4% to 5.5% found once. Material: PBMCs, obtained 15 days after the yellow fever booster vaccination. These receptors were obtained from a man between 18 and 35 years old who received the YFV17D yellow fever vaccine. Each CDR3 is given with its conserved first and last residue. Fields, in order: D gene, V gene, J gene, clone size, CDR3 protein, CDR3 DNA. The D gene is left open where the match is weak. Clone size is not always given. Where it is, it says once, few, many or a class for expanded clones.

d_call: .
v_call: TRBV6-1
j_call: TRBJ2-5
clone_size: few
cdr3_aa: CASSPGTPIAQETQYF
cdr3_nt: TGTGCCAGCAGTCCCGGGACCCCGATAGCACAAGAGACCCAGTACTTC

d_call: .
v_call: TRBV6-2/TRBV6-3
j_call: TRBJ2-7
clone_size: many
cdr3_aa: CASSYGGSYEQYF
cdr3_nt: TGTGCCAGCAGTTACGGAGGGAGCTACGAGCAGTACTTC

d_call: .
v_call: TRBV10-3
j_call: TRBJ2-1
clone_size: .
cdr3_aa: CAIAGGSNEQFF
cdr3_nt: TGTGCCATCGCTGGGGGTTCCAATGAGCAGTTCTTC

d_call: TRBD1
v_call: TRBV15
j_call: TRBJ1-6
clone_size: few
cdr3_aa: CATSRDINLWTGLSSYNSPLHF
cdr3_nt: TGTGCCACCAGCAGAGATATCAATTTATGGACAGGACTCAGCTCCTATAATTCACCCCTCCACTTT

d_call: .
v_call: TRBV6-5
j_call: TRBJ2-1
clone_size: .
cdr3_aa: CASSRGGVSLSYNEQFF
cdr3_nt: TGTGCCAGCAGCCGTGGGGGCGTCAGTCTCTCCTACAATGAGCAGTTCTTC

d_call: .
v_call: TRBV7-2
j_call: TRBJ2-2
clone_size: .
cdr3_aa: CASSPDLTGELFF
cdr3_nt: TGTGCCAGCAGCCCCGACCTGACCGGGGAGCTGTTTTTT

d_call: .
v_call: TRBV6-6
j_call: TRBJ1-6
clone_size: .
cdr3_aa: CASRGQGRYNSPLHF
cdr3_nt: TGTGCCAGCCGTGGCCAGGGAAGATATAATTCACCCCTCCACTTT

d_call: TRBD1
v_call: TRBV5-1
j_call: TRBJ1-5
clone_size: few
cdr3_aa: CARTGTGGNRNQPQHF
cdr3_nt: TGCGCCCGAACGGGGACAGGGGGCAATAGGAATCAGCCCCAGCATTTT

d_call: .
v_call: TRBV9
j_call: TRBJ2-1
clone_size: .
cdr3_aa: CASSEGLFAYNEQFF
cdr3_nt: TGTGCCAGCAGTGAGGGACTTTTTGCCTACAATGAGCAGTTCTTC

d_call: .
v_call: TRBV20-1
j_call: TRBJ2-1
clone_size: many
cdr3_aa: CSARPLNEQFF
cdr3_nt: TGCAGTGCTAGGCCCCTCAATGAGCAGTTCTTC

d_call: TRBD2
v_call: TRBV7-6
j_call: TRBJ2-3
clone_size: many
cdr3_aa: CASSLPGGGDTQYF
cdr3_nt: TGTGCCAGCAGCTTACCCGGGGGGGGAGATACGCAGTATTTT

d_call: .
v_call: TRBV20-1
j_call: TRBJ1-1
clone_size: few
cdr3_aa: CSAREGGSQAFF
cdr3_nt: TGCAGTGCTAGAGAGGGGGGGAGCCAAGCTTTCTTT

d_call: .
v_call: TRBV6-2/TRBV6-3
j_call: TRBJ2-1
clone_size: .
cdr3_aa: CASAYRQVNNEQFF
cdr3_nt: TGTGCCAGCGCGTATCGACAGGTGAACAATGAGCAGTTCTTC

d_call: .
v_call: TRBV2
j_call: TRBJ1-5
clone_size: .
cdr3_aa: CASSESTVQPQHF
cdr3_nt: TGTGCCAGCAGTGAATCTACGGTGCAGCCCCAGCATTTT

d_call: .
v_call: TRBV20-1
j_call: TRBJ1-2
clone_size: .
cdr3_aa: CSAQGDGNYGYTF
cdr3_nt: TGCAGTGCCCAGGGAGACGGGAACTATGGCTACACCTTC

d_call: TRBD1
v_call: TRBV3-1
j_call: TRBJ2-1
clone_size: many
cdr3_aa: CASSQDRWDRYNEQFF
cdr3_nt: TGTGCCAGCAGCCAAGATCGGTGGGACAGATACAATGAGCAGTTCTTC

d_call: .
v_call: TRBV7-2
j_call: TRBJ2-1
clone_size: many
cdr3_aa: CASSLEGPSRPPHEQFF
cdr3_nt: TGTGCCAGCAGCTTAGAAGGGCCTTCTCGACCCCCCCATGAGCAGTTCTTC

d_call: .
v_call: TRBV7-2
j_call: TRBJ2-2
clone_size: few
cdr3_aa: CASSSARGVFTGELFF
cdr3_nt: TGTGCCAGCAGCTCGGCCAGGGGAGTTTTCACCGGGGAGCTGTTTTTT

d_call: TRBD2
v_call: TRBV11-2
j_call: TRBJ2-2
clone_size: many
cdr3_aa: CASSYRTSGGVGELFF
cdr3_nt: TGTGCCAGCAGCTATCGGACTAGCGGGGGCGTCGGGGAGCTGTTTTTT

d_call: TRBD2
v_call: TRBV20-1
j_call: TRBJ2-7
clone_size: many
cdr3_aa: CSAVYRGVYSYEQYF
cdr3_nt: TGCAGTGCCGTCTACCGGGGGGTATATTCCTACGAGCAGTACTTC

d_call: .
v_call: TRBV14
j_call: TRBJ2-7
clone_size: few
cdr3_aa: CASSQLGYEQYF
cdr3_nt: TGTGCCAGCAGCCAACTAGGCTACGAGCAGTACTTC

d_call: .
v_call: TRBV10-3
j_call: TRBJ1-2
clone_size: few
cdr3_aa: CAISEGGAYGYTF
cdr3_nt: TGTGCCATCAGTGAGGGGGGAGCATATGGCTACACCTTC

d_call: TRBD1
v_call: TRBV28
j_call: TRBJ2-4
clone_size: many
cdr3_aa: CASSPRPGTGSGKNIQYF
cdr3_nt: TGTGCCAGCAGCCCCCGTCCCGGGACAGGGTCGGGCAAAAACATTCAGTACTTC

d_call: TRBD1
v_call: TRBV20-1
j_call: TRBJ1-1
clone_size: many
cdr3_aa: CSADDRGLNTEAFF
cdr3_nt: TGCAGTGCAGATGACAGGGGGCTTAACACTGAAGCTTTCTTT

d_call: .
v_call: TRBV6-5
j_call: TRBJ2-2
clone_size: many
cdr3_aa: CASSYQAGELFF
cdr3_nt: TGTGCCAGCAGTTACCAGGCCGGGGAGCTGTTTTTT

d_call: .
v_call: TRBV6-1
j_call: TRBJ2-3
clone_size: .
cdr3_aa: CASSLGHQGGTDTQYF
cdr3_nt: TGTGCCAGCAGTCTGGGACACCAAGGAGGCACAGATACGCAGTATTTT

d_call: .
v_call: TRBV5-1
j_call: TRBJ1-4
clone_size: many
cdr3_aa: CASSPSDPSGEKLFF
cdr3_nt: TGCGCCAGCAGCCCTTCGGATCCCAGCGGGGAAAAACTGTTTTTT

d_call: .
v_call: TRBV5-1
j_call: TRBJ1-4
clone_size: few
cdr3_aa: CASSGQDPGGEKLFF
cdr3_nt: TGCGCCAGCAGCGGGCAGGACCCTGGTGGGGAAAAACTGTTTTTT

d_call: .
v_call: TRBV18
j_call: TRBJ2-5
clone_size: many
cdr3_aa: CASSPDYRKETQYF
cdr3_nt: TGTGCCAGCTCACCAGACTACAGGAAAGAGACCCAGTACTTC

d_call: .
v_call: TRBV9
j_call: TRBJ2-1
clone_size: many
cdr3_aa: CASSDDRIEQFF
cdr3_nt: TGTGCCAGCAGCGACGACAGGATCGAGCAGTTCTTC

d_call: .
v_call: TRBV28
j_call: TRBJ2-5
clone_size: many
cdr3_aa: CASDQGGETQYF
cdr3_nt: TGTGCCAGCGATCAGGGGGGGGAGACCCAGTACTTC

d_call: .
v_call: TRBV20-1
j_call: TRBJ2-3
clone_size: .
cdr3_aa: CSAPRPDSSDTQYF
cdr3_nt: TGCAGTGCCCCCCGCCCGGACAGTTCAGATACGCAGTATTTT

d_call: .
v_call: TRBV20-1
j_call: TRBJ2-1
clone_size: many
cdr3_aa: CSASWWGGLLNEQFF
cdr3_nt: TGCAGTGCTAGTTGGTGGGGGGGCCTGTTGAATGAGCAGTTCTTC

d_call: .
v_call: TRBV12-3/TRBV12-4
j_call: TRBJ2-3
clone_size: .
cdr3_aa: CASSLVLALTDTQYF
cdr3_nt: TGTGCCAGCAGTTTAGTACTAGCCCTCACAGATACGCAGTATTTT

d_call: .
v_call: TRBV7-2
j_call: TRBJ2-7
clone_size: many
cdr3_aa: CASSLVEQAPEQYF
cdr3_nt: TGTGCCAGCAGCTTAGTAGAACAGGCCCCCGAGCAGTACTTC

d_call: TRBD1
v_call: TRBV20-1
j_call: TRBJ2-7
clone_size: many
cdr3_aa: CSVQTGQSSYEQYF
cdr3_nt: TGCAGTGTACAGACGGGACAGAGCTCCTACGAGCAGTACTTC

d_call: .
v_call: TRBV9
j_call: TRBJ2-2
clone_size: few
cdr3_aa: CASSVSLNTGELFF
cdr3_nt: TGTGCCAGCAGCGTATCTCTAAACACCGGGGAGCTGTTTTTT

d_call: .
v_call: TRBV10-3
j_call: TRBJ1-1
clone_size: few
cdr3_aa: CAISGTANTEAFF
cdr3_nt: TGTGCCATCAGTGGGACAGCAAACACTGAAGCTTTCTTT

d_call: TRBD1
v_call: TRBV15
j_call: TRBJ2-7
clone_size: .
cdr3_aa: CATSTGTESYEQYF
cdr3_nt: TGTGCCACCAGCACCGGGACAGAAAGCTACGAGCAGTACTTC

d_call: .
v_call: TRBV4-2
j_call: TRBJ2-7
clone_size: .
cdr3_aa: CASSQGGNQQYF
cdr3_nt: TGTGCCAGCAGCCAGGGTGGAAACCAGCAGTACTTC

d_call: .
v_call: TRBV7-2
j_call: TRBJ2-3
clone_size: few
cdr3_aa: CASSLEVALGVFRTDTQYF
cdr3_nt: TGTGCCAGCAGCTTAGAGGTAGCCCTTGGGGTATTTCGCACAGATACGCAGTATTTT

d_call: .
v_call: TRBV20-1
j_call: TRBJ2-5
clone_size: few
cdr3_aa: CSAREGGSGQRETQYF
cdr3_nt: TGCAGTGCTAGAGAGGGGGGATCGGGACAGAGAGAGACCCAGTACTTC

d_call: TRBD1
v_call: TRBV20-1
j_call: TRBJ1-4
clone_size: many
cdr3_aa: CSATPGQGSGANEKLFF
cdr3_nt: TGCAGTGCTACACCGGGACAGGGATCTGGAGCTAATGAAAAACTGTTTTTT

d_call: .
v_call: TRBV12-3/TRBV12-4
j_call: TRBJ1-6
clone_size: few
cdr3_aa: CASSRGRNNSPLHF
cdr3_nt: TGTGCCAGCAGCCGTGGACGGAATAATTCACCCCTCCACTTT

d_call: TRBD1
v_call: TRBV4-1
j_call: TRBJ1-1
clone_size: .
cdr3_aa: CASSARQGAKTEAFF
cdr3_nt: TGCGCCAGCAGCGCCCGACAGGGGGCGAAGACTGAAGCTTTCTTT

d_call: TRBD1
v_call: TRBV6-6
j_call: TRBJ2-7
clone_size: few
cdr3_aa: CASSYGYRGQNEQYF
cdr3_nt: TGTGCCAGCAGTTACGGTTACAGGGGGCAGAACGAGCAGTACTTC

d_call: TRBD1
v_call: TRBV7-6
j_call: TRBJ2-5
clone_size: few
cdr3_aa: CASSLGGTGGMETQYF
cdr3_nt: TGTGCCAGCAGCTTAGGAGGGACAGGGGGCATGGAGACCCAGTACTTC

d_call: .
v_call: TRBV7-2
j_call: TRBJ2-7
clone_size: few
cdr3_aa: CASSLTDGTYEQYF
cdr3_nt: TGTGCCAGCAGCTTAACGGACGGGACCTACGAGCAGTACTTC

d_call: .
v_call: TRBV7-7
j_call: TRBJ2-2
clone_size: many
cdr3_aa: CASSLDLGAGELFF
cdr3_nt: TGTGCCAGCAGCTTAGACCTGGGGGCTGGGGAGCTGTTTTTT

d_call: .
v_call: TRBV4-1
j_call: TRBJ2-1
clone_size: many
cdr3_aa: CASSQVFRRGYNEQFF
cdr3_nt: TGCGCCAGCAGCCAAGTCTTTAGAAGGGGCTACAATGAGCAGTTCTTC

d_call: TRBD2
v_call: TRBV7-3
j_call: TRBJ2-1
clone_size: many
cdr3_aa: CASGLAGGVSYNEQFF
cdr3_nt: TGTGCCAGCGGACTAGCGGGGGGTGTATCCTACAATGAGCAGTTCTTC

d_call: TRBD2
v_call: TRBV4-3
j_call: TRBJ2-5
clone_size: few
cdr3_aa: CASSPGFARGGKETQYF
cdr3_nt: TGCGCCAGCAGCCCCGGATTTGCGCGGGGGGGTAAAGAGACCCAGTACTTC

d_call: .
v_call: TRBV3-1
j_call: TRBJ2-4
clone_size: .
cdr3_aa: CASSQDSGIQYF
cdr3_nt: TGTGCCAGCAGCCAAGATTCTGGCATTCAGTACTTC

d_call: .
v_call: TRBV10-2
j_call: TRBJ2-1
clone_size: .
cdr3_aa: CASNYNEQFF
cdr3_nt: TGCGCCAGCAATTACAATGAGCAGTTCTTC

d_call: TRBD1
v_call: TRBV5-1
j_call: TRBJ2-7
clone_size: .
cdr3_aa: CASSLVQGAFEQYF
cdr3_nt: TGCGCCAGCAGCTTGGTCCAGGGGGCCTTTGAGCAGTACTTC

d_call: .
v_call: TRBV5-4
j_call: TRBJ2-1
clone_size: many
cdr3_aa: CASSPTSRSYNEQFF
cdr3_nt: TGTGCCAGCAGCCCCACTAGTCGCTCCTACAATGAGCAGTTCTTC

d_call: .
v_call: TRBV7-6
j_call: TRBJ1-3
clone_size: many
cdr3_aa: CASSPYGRPGNTIYF
cdr3_nt: TGTGCCAGCAGCCCCTACGGCCGTCCTGGAAACACCATATATTTT

d_call: .
v_call: TRBV20-1
j_call: TRBJ2-5
clone_size: .
cdr3_aa: CSVLVRGAETQYF
cdr3_nt: TGCAGTGTGTTAGTCAGGGGGGCAGAGACCCAGTACTTC

d_call: .
v_call: TRBV6-2/TRBV6-3
j_call: TRBJ1-2
clone_size: few
cdr3_aa: CASSYDRRRELQFNYGYTF
cdr3_nt: TGTGCCAGCAGTTACGATCGTCGCAGAGAACTTCAATTTAACTATGGCTACACCTTC